This section outlines one TCR beta chain sequence together with its context. Antigen specificity is unknown. The sample originates from a study of cytomegalovirus exposure and HLA in healthy donors. The wider study: Unique TCRs from HLA-typed donors, 80 million to 100 million of them, were held in an early data release.

Study-level findings and limits: CMV serostatus was the only recorded immune exposure for donors.

PCR used 60 Vbeta primers and 13 Jbeta primers. Here immunoSEQ multiplex PCR was the method, and the copy in TCRdb shows in-frame clones only, minus some. The sample shows over 150,000 clones, around 75% of them seen only once. The sample was PBMCs. This receptor was identified in a woman in her 30s in good health and CMV-seropositive.

CDR3 region: CSVAGLAGVVYEQYF. CDR3 in DNA: TGCAGCGTTGCGGGACTAGCGGGAGTTGTGTACGAGCAGTACTTC. The rearrangement uses TRBV29-1 and TRBJ2-7; 14 bases are shared with TRBD2. The V gene's germline CDR1 is SQVTM and CDR2 ANQGSEA. CDR3 length equals 15 residues. The junction had 6 bases not matched to a gene; V was cut back by 4 bases and J by 4 bases.